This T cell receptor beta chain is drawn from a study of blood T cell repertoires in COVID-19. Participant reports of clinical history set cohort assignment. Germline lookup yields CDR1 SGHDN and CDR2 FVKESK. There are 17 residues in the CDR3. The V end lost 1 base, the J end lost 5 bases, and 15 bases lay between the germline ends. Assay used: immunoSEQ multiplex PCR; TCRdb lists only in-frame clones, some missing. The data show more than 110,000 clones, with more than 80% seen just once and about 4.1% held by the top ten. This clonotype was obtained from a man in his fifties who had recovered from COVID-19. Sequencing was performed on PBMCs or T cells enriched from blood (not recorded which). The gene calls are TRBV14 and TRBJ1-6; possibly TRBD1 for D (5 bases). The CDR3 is CASSQGRMGGHNSPLHF. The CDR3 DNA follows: TGTGCCAGCAGCCAAGGAAGGATGGGGGGACATAATTCACCCCTCCACTTT.